This TCR beta chain was found in a study of blood T cell repertoires in COVID-19. Authors' methods: Estimation of nucleated cell counts relied on the amplification of reference gene primers. Measured with immunoSEQ multiplex PCR; TCRdb has only the in-frame clones, and not every one. V and J calls plus clone size are reproduced from that table; the DNA served to infer D and trimming. The sample yields 50,000 to 80,000 clones, approximately 89% seen once. The V end lost 5 bases, the J end lost 6 bases, and 8 bases lay between the germline ends. The CDR3 is 12 amino acids. Germline values: CDR1 LNHDA, CDR2 SQIVND (reference sequence).

Sequencing used peripheral blood. This chain joins TRBV19 and TRBJ1-5; no clear D. This receptor was taken from a man aged 55-75 years with acute or convalescent COVID-19. For the CDR3, the DNA is TGTGCCAGTAGTTATTACTTTCAGCCCCAGCATTTT. It translates to CASSYYFQPQHF.